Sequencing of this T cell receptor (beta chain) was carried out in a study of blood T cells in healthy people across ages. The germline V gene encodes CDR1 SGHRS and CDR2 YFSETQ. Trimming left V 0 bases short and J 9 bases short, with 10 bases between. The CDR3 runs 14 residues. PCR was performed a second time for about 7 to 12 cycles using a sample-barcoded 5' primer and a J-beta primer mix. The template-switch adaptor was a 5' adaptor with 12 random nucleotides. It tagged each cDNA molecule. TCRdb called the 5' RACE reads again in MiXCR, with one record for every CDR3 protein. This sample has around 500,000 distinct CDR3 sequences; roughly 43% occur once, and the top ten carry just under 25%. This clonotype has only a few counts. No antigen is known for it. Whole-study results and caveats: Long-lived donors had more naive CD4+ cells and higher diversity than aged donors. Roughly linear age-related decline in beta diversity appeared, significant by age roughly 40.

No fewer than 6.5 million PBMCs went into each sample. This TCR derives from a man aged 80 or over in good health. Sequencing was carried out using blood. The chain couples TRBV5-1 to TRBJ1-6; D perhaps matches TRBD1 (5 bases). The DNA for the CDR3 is TGCGCCAGCAGCTTGGTGACAGAAGGTTCACCCCTCCACTTT. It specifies CASSLVTEGSPLHF.